This entry lists 5 T cell receptor beta chains sequenced from one sample in a study of T cell repertoires in cytomegalovirus infection. MiXCR, applied by TCRdb to the reads, yields one record per CDR3 protein. This table has a few hundred thousand distinct CDR3 sequences, around 15% appearing once. Specimen: PBMCs. These receptors all come from a human donor in good health (CMV status not recorded). Some clones in this sample may be carry-over from other donors' samples.

Many counts were recorded for this clonotype. The chain has TRBV7-2 and TRBJ2-6, with D tentatively TRBD2 (6 bases). Per the germline V gene, CDR1 is SGHTA and CDR2 is FQGNSA. The CDR3 sequence is 15 residues long. V dropped 5 bases and J dropped 0 bases, with 8 bases sitting between them. CDR3 bases: TGTGCCAGCAGCATGGGGGGCTCTGGGGCCAACGTCCTGACTTTC. Amino acid sequence: CASSMGGSGANVLTF. Together with reference TRBV7-2 and TRBJ2-6, the CDR3 gives the full variable domain: GAGVSQSPSNKVTEKGKDVELRCDPISGHTALYWYRQSLGQGLEFLIYFQGNSAPDKSGLPSDRFSAERTGGSVSTLTIQRTQQEDSAVYLCASSMGGSGANVLTFGAGSRLTVL.

The chain links TRBV10-3 to TRBJ1-1; D is unresolved. V was cut by 5 bases and J by 1 base, with 8 bases left in between. The CDR3 sequence is 13 residues long. The V gene's germline CDR1 is ENHRY and CDR2 SYGVKD. The CDR3 region has the DNA TGTGCCATCAGTTCGGCGGGGAACACTGAAGCTTTCTTT. It is translated as CAISSAGNTEAFF.

This clonotype occurred many times. The chain has TRBV7-2 and TRBJ2-1; 7 nucleotides agree with TRBD2. The germline CDR1 and CDR2 sequences are SGHTA and FQGNSA. Losses at the gene ends were 6 bases for V and 1 base for J; bases not matched to a gene: 9. This CDR3 has 16 residues. CDR3 nucleotide sequence: TGTGCCAGCAGTCTGACGGGGGGTCGGTCCTACAATGAGCAGTTCTTC. It translates to CASSLTGGRSYNEQFF.

J is TRBJ1-1 and V is TRBV20-1, with D uncertain. Germline CDR1 reads DFQATT; CDR2 reads SNEGSKA (reference sequence). Trimming pared 4 bases from V and 8 bases from J, leaving 11 bases between. This CDR3 region has 11 residues. CDR3 sequence: CSANPAGEAFF. In nucleotides, the CDR3 is TGCAGTGCTAATCCAGCCGGGGAAGCTTTCTTT.

V gene TRBV4-1 combines with J gene TRBJ2-1; D gene ambiguous. V lost 6 bases and J 15 bases, leaving 15 bases between the germline ends. The CDR3 consists of 11 residues. Germline CDR1 is MGHRA and CDR2 is YSYEKL. CDR3 nucleotide sequence: TGCGCCAGCAGTTTTGGGGTGGATCTGTTCTTC. Its protein is CASSFGVDLFF.